The 18 T cell receptor beta chains given below trace back to one sample, sequenced in a study of blood T cell repertoires in COVID-19. Measured with immunoSEQ multiplex PCR; TCRdb has only the in-frame clones, and not every one. Among 250,000 to 300,000 clones listed, approximately 85% were seen once. The sample consisted of peripheral blood. These receptors were taken from a woman between 70 and 85 years old with acute or convalescent COVID-19.

The gene calls are TRBV19 and TRBJ1-2; possible D gene TRBD1, 5 bases. The CDR3 is 14 amino acids. Per germline, CDR1 LNHDA and CDR2 SQIVND (reference sequence). V was cut by 5 bases and J by 3 bases, with 13 bases left in between. The CDR3 nucleotides are TGTGCCAGTAGTCGGGGGGACTACGACTATGGCTACACCTTC. Protein product: CASSRGDYDYGYTF. The full variable domain, in which reference TRBV19 and TRBJ1-2 provide the parts outside the CDR3, is DGGITQSPKYLFRKEGQNVTLSCEQNLNHDAMYWYRQDPGQGLRLIYYSQIVNDFQKGDIAEGYSVSREKKESFPLTVTSAQKNPTAFYLCASSRGDYDYGYTFGSGTRLTVV.

The rearrangement uses TRBV18 and TRBJ1-2, with D unclear. V lost 3 bases, J lost 2 bases, and 7 bases lay in between. CDR1 KGHSH and CDR2 LQKENI come from the germline V gene. The CDR3 covers 13 residues. Written as DNA, the CDR3 is TGTGCCAGCTCACCGGGAGTCAACTATGGCTACACCTTC. It yields the protein CASSPGVNYGYTF.

This clone was detected a few times. V and J are TRBV9 and TRBJ1-2, with D perhaps matching TRBD1 (6 bases). CDR3 length: 16 amino acids. Germline CDR1 and CDR2: SGDLS and YYNGEE. Trimming took 0 bases from V and 4 from J, leaving 16 bases between them. As DNA, the CDR3 is TGTGCCAGCAGCGTAGAATCGGGGGGCGCAGGCTATGGCTACACCTTC. This sequence encodes CASSVESGGAGYGYTF.

The genes are TRBV24-1 and TRBJ2-5; D is unclear. The V gene's germline CDR1 is KGHDR and CDR2 SFDVKD. The CDR3 spans 17 residues. V shed 3 bases and J shed 5 bases, with 21 bases lying between them. Here the CDR3 DNA reads TGTGCCACCAGTGATCCCACCACGAGGAGTGGCCTGGAGACCCAGTACTTC. Residues: CATSDPTTRSGLETQYF.

This clone showed up just a few times. The chain employs TRBV5-6 and TRBJ1-6, with D unresolved. Germline V lookup: CDR1 SGHDT, CDR2 YYEEEE. The CDR3 has 13 amino acids. V was shortened by 6 bases and J by 13 bases, with 17 bases between the two germline ends. CDR3 residues: CASTPREGGPLHF. The CDR3 DNA reads TGTGCCAGCACCCCTCGGGAGGGAGGGCCCCTCCACTTT.

The table lists this clone with a few counts. At the DNA level, this CDR3 is encoded by other sequences in the same sample as well. V is TRBV5-6 and J is TRBJ2-7; D remains unclear. This CDR3 is 12 amino acids long. With 0 bases removed from V and 3 bases from J, the gap between germline ends came to 4 bases. Germline CDR1 is SGHDT and CDR2 is YYEEEE. CDR3 nucleotide sequence: TGTGCCAGCAGCTTGGCGGTCTACGAGCAGTACTTC. It translates to CASSLAVYEQYF.

This chain links TRBV3-1 (or the pseudogene TRBV3-2) with TRBJ2-7, with unresolved D. V shed 3 bases and J shed 2 bases, with 5 bases lying between them. This CDR3 spans 12 amino acids. Germline CDR1 reads LGHDT; CDR2 reads YNNKEL (reference sequence). The chain's CDR3 is CASSHDTYEQYF. Written as DNA, the CDR3 is TGTGCCAGCAGCCATGACACCTACGAGCAGTACTTC.

The chain recombines TRBV2 with TRBJ2-4, with 7 positions matching TRBD1. Germline trimming cut 5 bases from V and 3 bases from J; bases unmatched to any gene: 10. Germline assignment: CDR1 SNHLY and CDR2 FYNNEI. This CDR3 comprises 16 residues. The CDR3 DNA reads TGTGCCAGCAGTAGGGGGCATAGAGATGGCAAAAACATTCAGTACTTC. Protein: CASSRGHRDGKNIQYF.

V gene TRBV10-3 combines with J gene TRBJ1-1; maybe TRBD1 (5 bases). The CDR3 covers 13 residues. CDR1 and CDR2 (germline): ENHRY, SYGVKD. Trimming pared 2 bases from V and 1 base from J, leaving 5 bases between. The CDR3 region is CAISEDRNTEAFF. The CDR3 nucleotides are TGTGCCATCAGTGAGGACAGGAACACTGAAGCTTTCTTT.

The gene calls are TRBV2 and TRBJ2-5; a weak D match, TRBD2 (6 bases). The CDR3 length is 15 residues. V was trimmed by 4 bases and J by 5 bases, leaving 17 bases between them. Germline CDR1 and CDR2: SNHLY and FYNNEI. CDR3 sequence: CASSAGGLRGETQYF. The CDR3, as DNA: TGTGCCAGCAGTGCGGGTGGTCTACGGGGGGAGACCCAGTACTTC.

The genes are TRBV5-4 and TRBJ2-6, with TRBD1 as a possible D gene (6 bases). Trimming left V 3 bases short and J 0 bases short, with 10 bases between. Germline V CDR1 and CDR2: SGHNT, YYREEE (reference sequence). This CDR3 is 16 amino acids long. CDR3 sequence (DNA): TGTGCCAGCAGCTCGGAACAGGGCTCTGGGGCCAACGTCCTGACTTTC. Translation gives CASSSEQGSGANVLTF. Supplemented by reference TRBV5-4 and TRBJ2-6, the full variable domain reads ETGVTQSPTHLIKTRGQQVTLRCSSQSGHNTVSWYQQALGQGPQFIFQYYREEENGRGNFPPRFSGLQFPNYSSELNVNALELDDSALYLCASSSEQGSGANVLTFGAGSRLTVL.

The gene calls are TRBV6-5 and TRBJ2-6; no firm D call. This CDR3 has 13 residues. Germline V gives CDR1 MNHEY, CDR2 SVGAGI. Trimming pared 6 bases from V and 3 bases from J, leaving 6 bases between. The CDR3: CASSPGGANVLTF. In DNA form, the CDR3 reads TGTGCCAGCAGCCCCGGTGGGGCCAACGTCCTGACTTTC.

The chain carries TRBV18 and TRBJ1-6; TRBD1 is a possible D gene (6 bases). Germline-derived CDR1 and CDR2 are KGHSH and LQKENI. The CDR3 sequence is 15 residues long. Trimming stripped 1 base from V and 5 bases from J, with 9 bases between. CDR3 sequence: CASSPRGGDNSPLHF. The CDR3, as DNA: TGTGCCAGCTCACCACGAGGGGGTGATAATTCACCCCTCCACTTT.

This clone was detected a few times. This rearrangement joins TRBV27 to TRBJ2-7, with 10 positions matching TRBD1. Germline lookup yields CDR1 MNHEY and CDR2 SMNVEV (reference sequence). After removal of 5 bases from V and 3 bases from J, the junction contained 7 bases not matched to a gene. The CDR3 spans 15 residues. The CDR3 sequence is CASSDLGQGFYEQYF. Written as DNA, the CDR3 is TGTGCCAGCAGTGACTTGGGACAGGGGTTCTACGAGCAGTACTTC.

The rearrangement uses TRBV18 and TRBJ2-1; 8 nucleotides agree with TRBD2. This CDR3 has 15 residues. Looked up from germline, CDR1 is KGHSH and CDR2 is LQKENI. The V and J ends lost 6 bases and 4 bases, in that order; junction bases with no gene match: 8. The CDR3 DNA follows: TGTGCCAGCTCCCCTTCTCCGGGGGGGTACAATGAGCAGTTCTTC. It codes for CASSPSPGGYNEQFF.

This clone came up once. The J gene is TRBJ2-7, the V gene TRBV30, with D perhaps TRBD1 (6 bases). CDR3 length equals 11 residues. Trimming pared 3 bases from V and 7 bases from J, leaving 10 bases between. Looked up from germline, CDR1 is GTSNPN and CDR2 is SVGIG (reference sequence). CDR3 nucleotide sequence: TGTGCCTGGAGGAAGACAGGAGAGCAGTACTTC. It encodes CAWRKTGEQYF.

CDR3 sequence (DNA): TGTGCCAGCAGTCCCCAGGGTCCTCAGCTGTTTTTT. It codes for CASSPQGPQLFF. The V and J genes are TRBV2 and TRBJ2-2, with D perhaps matching TRBD1 (5 bases). In germline, CDR1 is SNHLY, CDR2 FYNNEI. The CDR3 sequence is 12 residues long. V dropped 5 bases and J dropped 12 bases, with 13 bases sitting between them.

J is TRBJ1-6 and V is TRBV19, with D tentatively TRBD1 (6 bases). Germline CDR1 reads LNHDA; CDR2 reads SQIVND (reference sequence). Trimming removed 11 bases at V and 3 bases at J, with 11 bases between. The CDR3 has 13 amino acids. CDR3 sequence: CAARRGYNSPLHF. The CDR3, as DNA: TGTGCCGCCCGCAGGGGCTATAATTCACCCCTCCACTTT.